This T cell receptor beta chain was documented in a study of shared clonotypes between healthy human individuals. This clone was seen just once. Its specificity is unknown. Every donor was a Caucasian adult from Nashville, Tennessee. Study-level points and caveats: Despite large depth, sorted-subset datasets appeared incompletely sequenced.

The CDR3 has 16 amino acids. CDR1 is SGHAT, CDR2 FQNNGV, per germline. The junction had 11 bases not matched to a gene; V was cut back by 5 bases and J by 4 bases. The DNA input per sorted-subset replicate PCR was 200 ng, corresponding to some 33,000 T cell genomes. The method was immunoSEQ multiplex PCR; TCRdb's version includes in-frame clones alone and lacks a portion of them. Counted here are about 2,500,000 clones, around 94% occurring once; the ten biggest clones make up 0.13% to 0.15%. This sequence was found in a man between 18 and 29 years old in good health. Sequencing was performed on naive CD4+ T cells sorted from blood. Regarding subset: CD45RA+ positively selected. J is TRBJ2-1 and V is TRBV11-2, with 7 bases identical to TRBD1. The DNA of the CDR3 is TGTGCCAGCAGCCGCTTAGCTGGACAGGTATACAATGAGCAGTTCTTC. It is translated as CASSRLAGQVYNEQFF.